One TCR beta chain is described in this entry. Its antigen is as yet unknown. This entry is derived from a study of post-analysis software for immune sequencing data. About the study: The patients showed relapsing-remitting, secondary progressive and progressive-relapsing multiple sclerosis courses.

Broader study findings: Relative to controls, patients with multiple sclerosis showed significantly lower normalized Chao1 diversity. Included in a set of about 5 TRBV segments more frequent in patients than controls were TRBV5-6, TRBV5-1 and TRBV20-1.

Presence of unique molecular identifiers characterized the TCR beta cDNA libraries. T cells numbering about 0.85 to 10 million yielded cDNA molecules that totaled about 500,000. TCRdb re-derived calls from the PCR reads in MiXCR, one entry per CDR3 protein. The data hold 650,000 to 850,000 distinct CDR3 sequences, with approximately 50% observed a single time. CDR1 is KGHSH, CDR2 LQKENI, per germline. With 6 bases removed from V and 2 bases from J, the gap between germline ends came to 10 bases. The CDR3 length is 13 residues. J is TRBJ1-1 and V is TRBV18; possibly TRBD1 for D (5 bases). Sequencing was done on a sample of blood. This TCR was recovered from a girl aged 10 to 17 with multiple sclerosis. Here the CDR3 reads CASSAGPNTEAFF. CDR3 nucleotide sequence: TGTGCCAGCTCGGCGGGACCTAACACTGAAGCTTTCTTT.